Below, 8 T cell receptor beta chains from the same sample are listed, as sequenced in a study of regulatory T cells in long-lasting Graves disease. Arm-PCR with iRepertoire HTBI primers amplified the CDR3 regions for these TCR beta libraries. Each CDR3 protein is one row after TCRdb ran MiXCR on the multiplex PCR reads. The table lists around 400,000 distinct CDR3 sequences, about 16% of them singletons. The sample's time point: newly diagnosed GD, antithyroid drugs for less than 3 months. Extracted PBMC RNA gave rise to the TCR library. Sequenced material: peripheral blood mononuclear cells (PBMCs), taken at new diagnosis, from a patient treated with antithyroid drugs. These receptors were taken from a female donor with Graves disease.

On this clonotype: A read error may be the cause here, since a much bigger clone is one base away. The conserved closing phenylalanine or tryptophan is absent in this CDR3, likely reflecting a read error. The chain combines TRBV28 with TRBJ2-4; D is perhaps TRBD1 or TRBD2 (5 bases each). The V gene's germline CDR1 is MDHEN and CDR2 SYDVKM. This CDR3 has 17 amino acids. V lost 8 bases and J lost 1, with 21 bases in between. In nucleotides, the CDR3 is TGTGCCAGCCGGGGCCATATCCCCTTAAGGGCCAAAAACATTCAGTACCTC. Translation: CASRGHIPLRAKNIQYL.

This clonotype was seen repeatedly, ten times or more. The V gene is TRBV3-1, the J gene TRBJ1-5; D gene unclear. Germline V gene data show CDR1 as LGHDT and CDR2 as YNNKEL (reference sequence). Trimming cost V 3 bases and J 5 bases, with 8 bases left between them. CDR3 length: 13 amino acids. The CDR3 spells CASSHGGDQPQHF. The CDR3 region has the DNA TGTGCCAGCAGCCATGGTGGGGATCAGCCCCAGCATTTT.

The table lists this clonotype with many counts. The chain uses TRBV9 and TRBJ2-1; 8 bases agree with TRBD1. Germline values: CDR1 SGDLS, CDR2 YYNGEE. The ends lost 0 bases at V and 9 bases at J; junction bases unmatched: 11. The CDR3 spans 16 residues. The CDR3, as DNA: TGTGCCAGCAGCGTAGAAGGGACAGGTGCTTTTAGTGAGCAGTTCTTC. Encoded protein: CASSVEGTGAFSEQFF.

At least ten counts were recorded for this clonotype. This rearrangement joins TRBV27 to TRBJ1-2, with TRBD1 matching 7 bases. This CDR3 is 15 amino acids long. After removal of 5 bases from V and 6 bases from J, the junction contained 12 bases not matched to a gene. Per germline, CDR1 MNHEY and CDR2 SMNVEV (reference sequence). For the CDR3, the DNA is TGTGCCAGCAGTGTCCAGAGACAGGGAAACGATGGCTACACCTTC. Its protein product is CASSVQRQGNDGYTF.

This clonotype has at least ten counts. An end of the junction does not agree with germline; a read error may underlie this. The chain joins TRBV6-1 to TRBJ1-1; possibly TRBD1 for D (5 bases). Germline assignment: CDR1 MNHNS and CDR2 SASEGT. The CDR3 runs 15 residues. In DNA form, the CDR3 reads TGTGCCAGCACCCTGGACACCCGCGCGGTCACTAAAGCTTTCTTT. Translating gives CASTLDTRAVTKAFF.

This clonotype has a count of ten or more. V is TRBV10-1 and J is TRBJ2-7; D is perhaps TRBD1 (6 bases). This CDR3 is built from 15 residues. Germline V gene data show CDR1 as WNHNN and CDR2 as SYGVQD (reference sequence). Trimming shortened V by 3 bases and J by 3 bases, and 15 bases separated the two germline ends. The DNA for the CDR3 is TGCGCCAGCAGTGACTACCGGGACAAAAACTACGAGCAGTACTTC. It specifies CASSDYRDKNYEQYF.

This clonotype was detected ten times or more. The gene calls are TRBV25-1 and TRBJ2-5, with TRBD1 as a possible D gene (6 bases). V lost 9 bases, J lost 2 bases, and 13 bases lay in between. CDR3 size: 13 residues. Looked up from germline, CDR1 is MGHDK and CDR2 is SYGVNS. CDR3 sequence: CASGTPTQETQYF. CDR3 nucleotides: TGTGCCAGTGGGACACCTACTCAAGAGACCCAGTACTTC.

This clonotype has only a few counts. At one of its ends the junction is not consistent with the germline gene, which may arise from a read error. The V call is TRBV29-1, the J call TRBJ2-2; D is unclear. Germline loops: CDR1 SQVTM, CDR2 ANQGSEA. The CDR3 contains 13 residues. CDR3 sequence reads: CSVEVGTTEELFF. As DNA, the CDR3 is TGCAGCGTTGAAGTTGGAACCACCGAGGAGCTGTTTTTT.